These 7 T cell receptor beta chains originate from one sample sequenced in a study of blood T cell repertoires in COVID-19 (TCRdb year 2020). The library was obtained by the immunoSEQ multiplex PCR assay. TCRdb took this table from immuneACCESS and kept in-frame rearrangements with V and J called. Such tables lack part of the clones; where checked against another copy, unresolved V genes explain under half of the gap, and the rest is unexplained. Across this sample there are around 30,000 clones, with about nine tenths seen only once. Clones ranked in the top ten supply approximately 19% of the sample. The specimen was peripheral blood. All receptors derive from a man aged 80 or over with acute or convalescent COVID-19.

This clone has just one count. The chain links TRBV5-6 to TRBJ2-5, with a tentative D call TRBD2 (7 bases). Germline-derived CDR1 and CDR2 are SGHDT and YYEEEE. The CDR3 has 16 amino acids. Trimming took off 3 bases at V and 4 bases at J, with 19 bases between the two ends. The CDR3 region has the DNA TGTGCCAGCAGCTGGGGCGGGGGCAGAGGTCGAGAGACCCAGTACTTC. As protein: CASSWGGGRGRETQYF. Complete variable domain (other parts from reference TRBV5-6 and TRBJ2-5): DAGVTQSPTHLIKTRGQQVTLRCSPKSGHDTVSWYQQALGQGPQFIFQYYEEEERQRGNFPDRFSGHQFPNYSSELNVNALLLGDSALYLCASSWGGGRGRETQYFGPGTRLLVL.

The rearrangement joins TRBV7-6 to TRBJ2-6, with 11 bases fitting TRBD1. This CDR3 is built from 19 residues. V lost 0 bases, J lost 2 bases, and 6 bases stayed unmatched. Germline CDR1 is SGHVS and CDR2 is FNYEAQ. The CDR3: CASSLAPGQGGPGANVLTF. Here the CDR3 DNA reads TGTGCCAGCAGCTTAGCACCGGGACAGGGGGGTCCTGGGGCCAACGTCCTGACTTTC.

This clone has only one observation. J is TRBJ1-5 and V is TRBV24-1; TRBD1 aligns across 8 bases. The germline V gene has CDR1 KGHDR and CDR2 SFDVKD. V gave up 4 bases and J gave up 5 bases; unmatched junction bases: 9. This CDR3 has 16 residues. This CDR3 is CATSETTGVGDQPQHF. CDR3 nucleotides: TGTGCCACCAGTGAGACGACAGGGGTAGGGGATCAGCCCCAGCATTTT.

The chain couples TRBV6-5 to TRBJ2-3; D possibly corresponds to TRBD2 (5 bases). The length of the CDR3 is 13 residues. Germline CDR1 is MNHEY and CDR2 is SVGAGI. V lost 10 bases and J lost 1, with 12 bases in between. CDR3 in DNA: TGTGCCACCCTGAAGGAGGGCACAGATACGCAGTATTTT. Protein sequence: CATLKEGTDTQYF.

This sequence joins TRBV19 and TRBJ2-2; D is perhaps TRBD2 (6 bases). The CDR3 covers 13 residues. With 6 bases removed from V and 7 bases from J, the gap between germline ends came to 12 bases. Germline V lookup: CDR1 LNHDA, CDR2 SQIVND (reference sequence). CDR3 amino acids: CASRTLANGELFF. CDR3 DNA: TGTGCCAGTAGAACCCTAGCGAACGGGGAGCTGTTTTTT. Full variable domain (remainder filled in from reference TRBV19 and TRBJ2-2): DGGITQSPKYLFRKEGQNVTLSCEQNLNHDAMYWYRQDPGQGLRLIYYSQIVNDFQKGDIAEGYSVSREKKESFPLTVTSAQKNPTAFYLCASRTLANGELFFGEGSRLTVL.

The J gene is TRBJ1-4, the V gene TRBV19; D ambiguous. CDR3 size: 14 residues. Between the trimmed V and J ends, which lost 4 bases and 5 bases, there was a span of 11 bases. Germline CDR1 is LNHDA and CDR2 is SQIVND (reference sequence). CDR3 residues: CASSRPGRNEKLFF. The CDR3 region has the DNA TGTGCCAGTAGTAGGCCAGGTCGGAATGAAAAACTGTTTTTT. Full variable domain (rest looked up from reference TRBV19 and TRBJ1-4): DGGITQSPKYLFRKEGQNVTLSCEQNLNHDAMYWYRQDPGQGLRLIYYSQIVNDFQKGDIAEGYSVSREKKESFPLTVTSAQKNPTAFYLCASSRPGRNEKLFFGSGTQLSVL.

The V call is TRBV5-1, the J call TRBJ1-1; 9 bases match TRBD1. Per the germline V gene, CDR1 is SGHRS and CDR2 is YFSETQ. The V and J ends lost 4 bases and 1 base, in that order; junction bases with no gene match: 2. The CDR3 has 14 residues. DNA for the CDR3: TGCGCCAGCAGCAGGACAGGGGAGAACACTGAAGCTTTCTTT. Translation gives CASSRTGENTEAFF.